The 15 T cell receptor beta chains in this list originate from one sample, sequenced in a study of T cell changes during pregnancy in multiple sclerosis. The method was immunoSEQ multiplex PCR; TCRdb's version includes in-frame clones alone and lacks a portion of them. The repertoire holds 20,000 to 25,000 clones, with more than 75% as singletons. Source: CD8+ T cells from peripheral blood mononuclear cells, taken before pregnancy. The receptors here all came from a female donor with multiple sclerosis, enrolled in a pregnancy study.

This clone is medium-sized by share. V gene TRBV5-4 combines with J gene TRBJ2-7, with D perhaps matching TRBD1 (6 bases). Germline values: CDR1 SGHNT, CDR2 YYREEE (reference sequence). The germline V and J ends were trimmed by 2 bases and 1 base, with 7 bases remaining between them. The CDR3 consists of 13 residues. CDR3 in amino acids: CASSFGQSYEQYF. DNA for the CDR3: TGTGCCAGCAGCTTCGGACAGTCCTACGAGCAGTACTTC.

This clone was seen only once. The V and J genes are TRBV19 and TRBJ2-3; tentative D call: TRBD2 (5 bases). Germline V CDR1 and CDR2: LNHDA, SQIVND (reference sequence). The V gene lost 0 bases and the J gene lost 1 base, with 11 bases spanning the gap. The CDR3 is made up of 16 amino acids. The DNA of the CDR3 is TGTGCCAGTAGTATAGAATGGAAGGAGGGCACAGATACGCAGTATTTT. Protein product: CASSIEWKEGTDTQYF.

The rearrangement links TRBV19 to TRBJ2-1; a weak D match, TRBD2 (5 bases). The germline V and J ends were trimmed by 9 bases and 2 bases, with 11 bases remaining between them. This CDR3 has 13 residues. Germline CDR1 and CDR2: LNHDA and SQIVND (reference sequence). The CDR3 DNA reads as TGTGCCAGCGCACTAGGACCCTACAATGAGCAGTTCTTC. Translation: CASALGPYNEQFF.

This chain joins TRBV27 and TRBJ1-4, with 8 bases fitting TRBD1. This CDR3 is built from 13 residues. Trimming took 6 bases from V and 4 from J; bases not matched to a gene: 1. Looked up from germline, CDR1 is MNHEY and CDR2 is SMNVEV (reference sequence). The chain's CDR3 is CASRDRVNEKLFF. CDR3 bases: TGTGCCAGCAGGGACAGGGTTAATGAAAAACTGTTTTTT.

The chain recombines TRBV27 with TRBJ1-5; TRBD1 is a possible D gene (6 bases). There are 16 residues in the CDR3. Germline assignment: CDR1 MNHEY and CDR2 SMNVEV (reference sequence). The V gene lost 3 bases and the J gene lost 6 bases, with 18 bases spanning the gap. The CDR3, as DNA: TGTGCCAGCAGTTTGGGCAGGGGTTTATTAGGTCAGCCCCAGCATTTT. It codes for CASSLGRGLLGQPQHF.

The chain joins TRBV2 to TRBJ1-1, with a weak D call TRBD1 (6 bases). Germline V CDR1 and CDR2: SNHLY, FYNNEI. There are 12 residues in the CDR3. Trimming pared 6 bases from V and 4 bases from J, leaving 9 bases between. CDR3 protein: CASRQQGTEAFF. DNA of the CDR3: TGTGCCAGCAGGCAACAGGGCACTGAAGCTTTCTTT.

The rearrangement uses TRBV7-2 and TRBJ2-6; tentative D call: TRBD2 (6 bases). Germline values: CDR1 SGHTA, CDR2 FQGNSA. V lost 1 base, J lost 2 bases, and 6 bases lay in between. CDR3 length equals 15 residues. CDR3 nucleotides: TGTGCCAGCAGCTTAGGGGGGGCTGGGGCCAACGTCCTGACTTTC. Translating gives CASSLGGAGANVLTF.

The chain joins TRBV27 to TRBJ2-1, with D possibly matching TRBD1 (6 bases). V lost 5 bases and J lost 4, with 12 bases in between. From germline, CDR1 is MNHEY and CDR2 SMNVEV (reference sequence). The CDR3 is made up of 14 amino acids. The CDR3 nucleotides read TGTGCCAGCAGTCCCACAGGGTATTACAATGAGCAGTTCTTC. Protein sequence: CASSPTGYYNEQFF.

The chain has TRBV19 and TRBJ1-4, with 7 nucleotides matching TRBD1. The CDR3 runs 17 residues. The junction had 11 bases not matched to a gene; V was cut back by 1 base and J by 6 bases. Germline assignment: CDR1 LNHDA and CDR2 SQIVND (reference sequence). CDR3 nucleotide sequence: TGTGCCAGTAGTATAGCTCGGAGGGGGCCCGGAGATGAAAAACTGTTTTTT. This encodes CASSIARRGPGDEKLFF.

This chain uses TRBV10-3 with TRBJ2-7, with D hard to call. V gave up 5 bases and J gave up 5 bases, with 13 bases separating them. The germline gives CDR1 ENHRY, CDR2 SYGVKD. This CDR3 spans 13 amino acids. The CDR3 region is CAISHSAADEQYF. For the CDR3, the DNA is TGTGCCATCAGTCACTCGGCGGCGGACGAGCAGTACTTC.

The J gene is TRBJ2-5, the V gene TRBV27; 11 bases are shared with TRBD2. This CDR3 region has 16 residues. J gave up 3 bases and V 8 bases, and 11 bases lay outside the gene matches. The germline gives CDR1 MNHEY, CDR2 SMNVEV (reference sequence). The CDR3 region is CASGPRLAGNEETQYF. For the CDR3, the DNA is TGTGCCAGCGGACCAAGACTAGCGGGAAACGAAGAGACCCAGTACTTC.

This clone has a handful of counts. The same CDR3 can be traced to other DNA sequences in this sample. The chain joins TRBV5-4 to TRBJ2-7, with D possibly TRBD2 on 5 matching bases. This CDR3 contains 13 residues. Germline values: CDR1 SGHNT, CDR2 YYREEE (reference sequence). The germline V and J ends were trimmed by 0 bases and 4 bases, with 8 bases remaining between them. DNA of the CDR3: TGTGCCAGCAGCTTGGGCTCGGGGTACGAGCAGTACTTC. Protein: CASSLGSGYEQYF.

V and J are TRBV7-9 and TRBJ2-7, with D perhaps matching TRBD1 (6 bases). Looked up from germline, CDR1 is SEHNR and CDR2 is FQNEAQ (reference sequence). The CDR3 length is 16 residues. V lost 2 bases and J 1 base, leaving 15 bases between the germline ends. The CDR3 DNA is TGTGCCAGCAGCTTACAGGGGCAGGGTTTTTCCTACGAGCAGTACTTC. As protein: CASSLQGQGFSYEQYF.

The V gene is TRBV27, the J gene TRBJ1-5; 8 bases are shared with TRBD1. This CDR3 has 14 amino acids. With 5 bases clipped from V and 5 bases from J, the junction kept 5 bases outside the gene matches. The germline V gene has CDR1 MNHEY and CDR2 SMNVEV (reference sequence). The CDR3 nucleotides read TGTGCCAGCAGTCGGACAGGGACCCATCAGCCCCAGCATTTT. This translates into CASSRTGTHQPQHF.

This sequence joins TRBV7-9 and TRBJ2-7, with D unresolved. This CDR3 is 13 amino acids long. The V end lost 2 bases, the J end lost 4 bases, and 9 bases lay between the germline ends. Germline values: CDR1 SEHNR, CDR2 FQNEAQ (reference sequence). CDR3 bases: TGTGCCAGCAGCTTACCCAGGAAATACGAGCAGTACTTC. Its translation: CASSLPRKYEQYF.